This entry lists 32 T cell receptor beta chains sequenced from one sample in a study of neurological immune-mediated disorders. TCRdb reanalysed the 5' RACE reads using MiXCR and keeps one entry per CDR3 protein. Counted here are roughly 71,000 distinct CDR3 sequences, around 4.2% occurring once; the ten biggest clones make up 1% to 1.5%. Source material: PBMCs. The receptors were sampled from a young man with multiple sclerosis.

Points on this clonotype: A much bigger clone sits one base away, suggesting this may be a read error. V usage is TRBV5-1 and J usage is TRBJ2-6; 7 bases fit TRBD1. After removal of 8 bases from V and 1 base from J, the junction contained 12 bases not matched to a gene. The CDR3 extends over 17 amino acids. The V gene's germline CDR1 is SGHRS and CDR2 YFSETQ. CDR3 sequence reads: CARSRDSDTSGANVLTF. The CDR3 bases are TGCGCCAGAAGTCGGGACAGCGATACTTCTGGGGCCAACGTCCTGACTTTC.

This clonotype was seen repeatedly, ten times or more. The chain carries TRBV6-6 and TRBJ2-1, with D perhaps matching TRBD1 (6 bases). Germline CDR1 and CDR2: MNHNY and SVGAGI (reference sequence). The germline V and J ends were trimmed by 6 bases and 6 bases, with 21 bases remaining between them. The CDR3 is 16 residues long. This CDR3 reads CASSPQRKGVGNEQFF. The DNA of the CDR3 is TGTGCCAGCAGCCCCCAAAGAAAGGGGGTGGGCAATGAGCAGTTCTTC.

This clonotype turned up a few times. The rearrangement joins TRBV5-5 to TRBJ2-1; 8 nucleotides line up with TRBD2. The CDR3 covers 15 residues. V shed 4 bases and J 4 bases; nucleotides not matched to a gene: 7. Germline V CDR1 and CDR2: SGHKS, YYEKEE (reference sequence). CDR3 loop: CASSNDRGGYNEQFF. DNA for the CDR3: TGTGCCAGCAGCAACGATCGGGGGGGATACAATGAGCAGTTCTTC.

There are many counts of this clonotype. The J gene is TRBJ2-1, the V gene TRBV7-2; 7 bases match TRBD1. This CDR3 comprises 15 residues. CDR1 is SGHTA and CDR2 is FQGNSA in the germline V gene. V trimming: 4 bases; J trimming: 3 bases; junction bases outside the gene matches: 6. The CDR3 region has the DNA TGTGCCAGCAGCTCAGCCCCAGGGGGCTACAATGAGCAGTTCTTC. It translates to CASSSAPGGYNEQFF.

This clonotype has at least ten counts. The chain uses TRBV6-1 and TRBJ2-4; TRBD2 matches at 8 bases. CDR1 MNHNS and CDR2 SASEGT come from the germline V gene. V was pared by 6 bases and J by 2 bases, with 9 bases of the junction left unmatched. The CDR3 is 16 amino acids. CDR3 coding DNA: TGTGCCAGCAGGGAAAGCGGGGGTGGATCCAAAAACATTCAGTACTTC. This codes for CASRESGGGSKNIQYF.

Many counts were recorded for this clonotype. The chain has TRBV10-3 and TRBJ2-7; D unresolved. Germline CDR1 reads ENHRY; CDR2 reads SYGVKD. The CDR3 has 12 residues. Trimming stripped 9 bases from V and 6 bases from J, with 15 bases between. The CDR3 protein is CAITPGLGEQYF. The CDR3 DNA follows: TGTGCCATAACCCCCGGCTTGGGCGAGCAGTACTTC.

This clonotype was picked up many times. The V gene is TRBV11-2, the J gene TRBJ2-3; 8 nucleotides align to TRBD2. The CDR3 contains 15 residues. Unmatched junction bases numbered 4, after V lost 3 bases and J lost 2 bases. Germline-derived CDR1 and CDR2 are SGHAT and FQNNGV. The CDR3 nucleotides read TGTGCCAGCAGCTTTATGACTAGCGCCACAGATACGCAGTATTTT. Protein product: CASSFMTSATDTQYF.

This clonotype was seen at least ten times. The chain employs TRBV9 and TRBJ1-2; 10 nucleotides match TRBD1. J gave up 5 bases and V 4 bases, and 8 bases lay outside the gene matches. CDR3 length: 15 residues. The V gene's germline CDR1 is SGDLS and CDR2 YYNGEE. CDR3 bases: TGTGCCAGCAGCTCCGGGACAGGGGCTACTTATGGCTACACCTTC. It is translated as CASSSGTGATYGYTF.

This clonotype occurred many times. The rearrangement joins TRBV27 to TRBJ2-3; 7 bases align to TRBD2. Germline CDR1 and CDR2: MNHEY and SMNVEV (reference sequence). Trimming took 2 bases from V and 7 from J; bases not matched to a gene: 9. This CDR3 region has 15 residues. CDR3 amino acids: CASSLVGGEGNTQYF. The CDR3 DNA reads TGTGCCAGCAGTTTAGTCGGCGGGGAGGGAAATACGCAGTATTTT.

This clonotype was found a few times. V usage is TRBV7-2 and J usage is TRBJ1-1; D unresolved. The CDR3 contains 14 residues. Germline V gene lookup returns CDR1 SGHTA and CDR2 FQGNSA. Trimming removed 1 base at V and 9 bases at J, with 15 bases between. CDR3 protein: CASSLGGPGKKAFF. Written as DNA, the CDR3 is TGTGCCAGCAGCTTAGGTGGGCCTGGAAAGAAAGCTTTCTTT.

This clonotype has a count of ten or more. The rearrangement joins TRBV20-1 to TRBJ2-2, with TRBD2 matching over 8 bases. The CDR3 is 16 amino acids. V lost 0 bases, J lost 4 bases, and 7 bases stayed unmatched. Germline lookup yields CDR1 DFQATT and CDR2 SNEGSKA (reference sequence). The CDR3 sequence: CSARDNGGGGTGELFF. The DNA of the CDR3 is TGCAGTGCTAGAGATAACGGGGGGGGCGGCACCGGGGAGCTGTTTTTT.

This clonotype was observed many times. This rearrangement joins TRBV20-1 to TRBJ1-5; a weak D match, TRBD1 (6 bases). Germline lookup yields CDR1 DFQATT and CDR2 SNEGSKA (reference sequence). Trimming removed 3 bases from V and 3 bases from J, with 9 bases in between. This CDR3 contains 13 residues. The CDR3 DNA is TGCAGTGCTAGGGGGGGGCACAATCAGCCCCAGCATTTT. It encodes CSARGGHNQPQHF.

Ten or more counts support this clonotype. V is TRBV5-1 and J is TRBJ1-1; D uncertain. Per the germline V gene, CDR1 is SGHRS and CDR2 is YFSETQ. The CDR3 has 14 amino acids. Trimming cost V 2 bases and J 6 bases, with 14 bases left between them. CDR3 sequence (DNA): TGCGCCAGCAGCTTCGGGGAAATCGGGGCTGAAGCTTTCTTT. Protein: CASSFGEIGAEAFF.

This clonotype was seen only a few times. A much larger clone differs by one base, so this may be a read error. This rearrangement joins TRBV12-3 or TRBV12-4 to TRBJ2-7; 7 bases agree with TRBD2. The CDR3 consists of 14 residues. J gave up 1 base and V 8 bases, and 8 bases lay outside the gene matches. CDR3 loop: CASSLGGKSYEQYF. CDR3 in DNA: TGTGCCAGCTCCTTGGGGGGGAAATCCTACGAGCAGTACTTC.

This clonotype occurred many times. This rearrangement joins TRBV29-1 to TRBJ1-1, with a possible D match to TRBD1 (5 bases). V lost 3 bases and J 5 bases, leaving 10 bases between the germline ends. The germline gives CDR1 SQVTM, CDR2 ANQGSEA. This CDR3 comprises 12 residues. CDR3 in amino acids: CSVDRGGTEAFF. In nucleotides, the CDR3 is TGCAGCGTTGATCGGGGGGGGACTGAAGCTTTCTTT.

This clonotype has a count of ten or more. The chain joins TRBV15 to TRBJ1-6; D might be TRBD1 (6 bases). The CDR3 is 17 amino acids. The V end lost 0 bases, the J end lost 9 bases, and 18 bases lay between the germline ends. Germline CDR1 and CDR2: LNHNV and YYDKDF (reference sequence). CDR3 bases: TGTGCCACCAGCAGAGATAGGTATGGGGGGCGAAGTTCACCCCTCCACTTT. This translates into CATSRDRYGGRSSPLHF. The full variable domain, its missing parts supplied by reference TRBV15 and TRBJ1-6, is DAMVIQNPRYQVTQFGKPVTLSCSQTLNHNVMYWYQQKSSQAPKLLFHYYDKDFNNEADTPDNFQSRRPNTSFCFLDIRSPGLGDTAMYLCATSRDRYGGRSSPLHFGNGTRLTVT.

This clonotype showed up many times. V usage is TRBV20-1 and J usage is TRBJ1-1; D remains ambiguous. The CDR3 runs to 15 residues. Trimming pared 2 bases from V and 1 base from J, leaving 14 bases between. The germline CDR1 and CDR2 sequences are DFQATT and SNEGSKA (reference sequence). DNA of the CDR3: TGCAGTGCTAGACCGCATGAAATTTGGAACACTGAAGCTTTCTTT. This sequence encodes CSARPHEIWNTEAFF.

This clonotype was counted at least ten times. The V and J genes are TRBV10-3 and TRBJ1-4, with D possibly being TRBD1 (5 bases). Trimming pared 5 bases from V and 5 bases from J, leaving 12 bases between. The germline V gene encodes CDR1 ENHRY and CDR2 SYGVKD. The CDR3 extends over 14 amino acids. This chain's CDR3 is CAISTGTENEKLFF. As DNA, the CDR3 is TGTGCCATCAGTACCGGGACGGAGAATGAAAAACTGTTTTTT.

This clonotype was seen many times. The chain couples TRBV2 to TRBJ1-5; D is unresolved. The CDR3 has 14 amino acids. The V end was cut by 8 bases, the J end by 2 bases, with 13 bases between. Looked up from germline, CDR1 is SNHLY and CDR2 is FYNNEI. The chain's CDR3 is CASGRSVGNQPQHF. In nucleotides, the CDR3 is TGTGCCAGCGGGAGATCGGTAGGCAATCAGCCCCAGCATTTT.

Remarks on this clonotype: A much larger clone sits a single nucleotide away, making a read error possible. This rearrangement joins TRBV25-1 to TRBJ2-2; D unclear. CDR1 and CDR2 from the germline V gene are MGHDK and SYGVNS. The V and J ends lost 5 bases and 4 bases respectively, with 11 bases between them. The CDR3 runs to 14 residues. This CDR3 is CASSSTPGTGELFF. CDR3 nucleotides: TGTGCCAGCAGTTCTACTCCGGGCACCGGGGAGCTGTTTTTT.

This clonotype was picked up many times. The genes are TRBV20-1 and TRBJ2-7; 10 positions agree with TRBD2. Germline V CDR1 and CDR2: DFQATT, SNEGSKA (reference sequence). The trim removed 5 bases at V and 1 base at J, leaving 11 bases unmatched. This CDR3 spans 16 amino acids. CDR3 nucleotide sequence: TGCAGTGCTGGACCGGTAGCGGGGGGCTCATCCTACGAGCAGTACTTC. It specifies CSAGPVAGGSSYEQYF.

The sample holds many counts of this clonotype. The gene calls are TRBV5-1 and TRBJ1-1; D perhaps matches TRBD1 (5 bases). Trimming shortened V by 2 bases and J by 0 bases, and 17 bases separated the two germline ends. The germline CDR1 and CDR2 sequences are SGHRS and YFSETQ. This CDR3 has 17 residues. The CDR3 region is CASSFSPRGSMNTEAFF. CDR3 DNA sequence: TGCGCCAGCAGCTTCTCGCCAAGGGGATCCATGAACACTGAAGCTTTCTTT.

The sample holds many counts of this clonotype. The J gene is TRBJ2-1, the V gene TRBV12-3 or TRBV12-4; TRBD1 matches at 7 bases. This CDR3 has 16 amino acids. J gave up 3 bases and V 1 base, and 6 bases lay outside the gene matches. The CDR3 is CASSLETGSGYNEQFF. The CDR3 DNA reads TGTGCCAGCAGTTTAGAGACAGGGTCGGGCTACAATGAGCAGTTCTTC.

Concerning this clonotype itself: One base away lies a much larger clone, so this may be a sequencing read error. The chain employs TRBV7-2 and TRBJ2-3; D is uncertain. The length of the CDR3 is 12 residues. Germline V CDR1 and CDR2: SGHTA, FQGNSA. V lost 5 bases to trimming and J lost 2 bases, with 5 bases between them. CDR3 in amino acids: CASSTNTDTQYF. CDR3 nucleotides: TGTGCCAGCAGCACGAACACAGATACGCAGTATTTT.

The J gene is TRBJ2-5, the V gene TRBV20-1; maybe TRBD2 (5 bases). Deletions cut 0 bases from V and 5 bases from J, with 16 bases between. Germline V gene data show CDR1 as DFQATT and CDR2 as SNEGSKA (reference sequence). The CDR3 extends over 15 amino acids. CDR3 in DNA: TGCAGTGCTAGAGATGGAGGAGATCCTGTTGAGACCCAGTACTTC. This gives the protein CSARDGGDPVETQYF.

The gene calls are TRBV12-3 or TRBV12-4 and TRBJ2-3; D remains unclear. The CDR3 extends over 12 amino acids. V was trimmed by 3 bases and J by 4 bases, leaving 5 bases between them. The CDR3 DNA reads as TGTGCCAGCAGTTTTAACCCAGATACGCAGTATTTT. Translated, it gives CASSFNPDTQYF.

J is TRBJ2-4 and V is TRBV20-1; a possible D gene is TRBD1 (9 bases). The CDR3 totals 14 residues. Germline CDR1 is DFQATT and CDR2 is SNEGSKA (reference sequence). V was trimmed by 6 bases and J by 7 bases, leaving 19 bases between them. Written as DNA, the CDR3 is TGCAGTGCCCGGGAGGGACAGGGCTGGAACATTCAGTACTTC. This encodes CSAREGQGWNIQYF.

This clonotype was seen a handful of times. A much larger clonotype is one base distant, so this may be a read error. The chain joins TRBV6-5 to TRBJ1-5, with D unresolved. V gave up 10 bases and J gave up 5 bases, with 12 bases separating them. Germline V gives CDR1 MNHEY, CDR2 SVGAGI. The CDR3 covers 12 residues. CDR3: CATGPTYQPQHF. CDR3 nucleotides: TGTGCCACCGGACCGACCTATCAGCCCCAGCATTTT.

At least ten counts were recorded for this clonotype. The CDR3 end shows no conserved phenylalanine or tryptophan, and so a read error is likely. The limits of the CDR3 on the DNA are not certain, so only TCRdb's listed CDR3 is given. The CDR3 sequence: CASRNQPL. The chain couples TRBV14 to TRBJ2-5. Germline CDR1 SGHDN, CDR2 FVKESK. The CDR3 spans 8 residues, counting both ends.

This clonotype was observed at least ten times. The CDR3 nucleotides are TGCAGCGTTGACGAGGGGGCTGGGGCCAACGTCCTGACTTTC. It yields the protein CSVDEGAGANVLTF. V usage is TRBV29-1 and J usage is TRBJ2-6; a possible D gene is TRBD1 (6 bases). Trimming shortened V by 3 bases and J by 2 bases, and 8 bases separated the two germline ends. The CDR3 sequence is 14 residues long. The V gene's germline CDR1 is SQVTM and CDR2 ANQGSEA.

This clonotype has at least ten counts. J is TRBJ2-4 and V is TRBV7-2; TRBD1 might be the D (5 bases). The CDR3 totals 14 residues. V lost 5 bases and J lost 2, with 10 bases in between. The germline V gene has CDR1 SGHTA and CDR2 FQGNSA. The CDR3 sequence is CASSPLGPKNIQYF. CDR3 nucleotides: TGTGCCAGCAGCCCCTTGGGGCCCAAAAACATTCAGTACTTC.

At least ten counts were recorded for this clonotype. The chain recombines TRBV5-1 with TRBJ1-5; D not certain. The V and J ends lost 2 bases and 0 bases respectively, with 6 bases between them. The CDR3 totals 14 residues. In germline, CDR1 is SGHRS, CDR2 YFSETQ. CDR3: CASSLSYSNQPQHF. The CDR3 DNA is TGCGCCAGCAGCTTATCGTATAGCAATCAGCCCCAGCATTTT.